This T cell receptor beta chain comes out of a study of CD8+CD57+ T cells in acquired aplastic anemia (dated by TCRdb to 2016 to 2019). Study-wide context: A mean of around 3.2 ug of DNA, ranging from roughly 0.17 to 30 ug, was extracted from sorted CD4+ and CD8+ cells. Mean read counts for healthy donor samples were roughly 10 million for CD4+ cells and 11 million to 14 million for CD8+ cells. The study at large found these results: No significant difference in CD8+ Simpson's diversity was found between patients and healthy controls (P=0.060). Although some 28 CD8+ CDR3 sequences were shared by patients and controls, these sequences appeared highly expressed in patients and within the immunodominant clones of patients.

TCR repertoires of sorted CD4+ and CD8+ blood T cells from severe aplastic anemia patients and healthy subjects were deep-sequenced in the study. Ficoll-Paque density gradient centrifugation was used to isolate peripheral blood mononuclear cells. Before DNA extraction, CD4+ and CD8+ T cells were sorted by FACS or by magnetic beads. Genomic DNA served as template for TCR beta VDJ combination and CDR3 sequence profiling. TCR repertoire sequencing was run on an Illumina HiSeq 2000. The authors processed their data as follows. Repertoire assessment relied on Simpson's diversity index, CDR3 size and DJ length profiles, and TRBV/TRBJ rearrangement plots. The most abundant DNA sequence in the deep sequencing data was defined as the immunodominant clone. CDR3 amino acid sequences were checked for sharing between subjects and were compared against published repertoires and the VDJdb database. TCRdb reprocessing: public reads trimmed at Q25 with fastp, clones called with MiXCR, in-frame beta chains kept. Duplicate CDR3 protein sequences are folded into a single record with the most common DNA and genes. TCRdb's processing, not the authors', yielded these V and J calls. Across this sample there are around 230,000 distinct CDR3 sequences, with 61% seen only once. 25% to 30% of the sample lies in the top ten.

Note on this clonotype: No cognate antigen has been identified for it. One base away there is no much larger clone; base qualities are not given.

CDR1 and CDR2, looked up from the germline V gene, are KGHDR and SFDVKD. Inclusive of the bounding cysteine and phenylalanine, the CDR3 is 15 residues long. Just CDR3 DNA is preserved here, 45 bases in frame from base 1. The TCR comes from a human donor in good health. Sequences were obtained from sorted CD4+, CD8+, or CD8+CD57+ T cells (not recorded which) from PBMCs. This chain is built from TRBV24-1 and TRBJ2-7, with a weak D call of TRBD1 (5 bases match). The J call could be wrong; TRBJ2-5 is a better fit for the DNA end. The nucleotide sequence is TGTGCCACCATTCGATCCCCCTCAGGGCGGGAGACCCAGTACTTC. Translated, this is CATIRSPSGRETQYF.